What follows are 11 T cell receptor beta chains derived from one specimen sequenced in a study of cytomegalovirus exposure and HLA in healthy donors (dated by TCRdb to about 2017). Libraries were prepared through the immunoSEQ multiplex PCR assay. The multiplex PCR relied on a mix of 60 forward primers for TCR Vbeta segments and 13 reverse primers for TCR Jbeta segments. The table comes from immuneACCESS by way of TCRdb, which keeps in-frame sequences with V and J called. Part of the clones is missing from these tables; in studies checked, under half for an unresolved V gene and the rest for unknown reasons. For this sample there are more than 90,000 clones; less than 80% appear just once. Together, the top ten hold over 4% of the sample. Sequencing used PBMCs. The origin of the receptors is a middle-aged woman in good health and CMV-seropositive.

This chain links TRBV13 with TRBJ2-3; no reliable D call. The length of the CDR3 is 18 residues. Looked up from germline, CDR1 is PRHDT and CDR2 is FYEKMQ (reference sequence). V shed 0 bases and J shed 0 bases, with 16 bases lying between them. The CDR3 reads CASSLGLARRSSTDTQYF. Written as DNA, the CDR3 is TGTGCCAGCAGCTTAGGGTTGGCCAGGCGATCTAGCACAGATACGCAGTATTTT.

The chain recombines TRBV6-5 with TRBJ2-3; 7 nucleotides line up with TRBD1. Germline V gene sequence: CDR1 MNHEY, CDR2 SVGAGI. This CDR3 contains 14 residues. J lost 5 bases, V lost 7 bases, and 9 bases had no gene match. This chain's CDR3 is CASNPGTAGDTQYF. CDR3 nucleotide sequence: TGTGCCAGCAATCCCGGGACAGCCGGAGATACGCAGTATTTT.

This clone has only one observation. The chain combines TRBV9 with TRBJ2-1, with 8 positions matching TRBD2. J was trimmed by 9 bases and V by 3 bases; bases with no gene match: 5. The CDR3 loop spans 13 amino acids. Germline V gives CDR1 SGDLS, CDR2 YYNGEE. The CDR3 sequence: CASSGTSLSEQFF. As DNA, the CDR3 is TGTGCCAGCAGCGGGACTAGCTTGAGTGAGCAGTTCTTC.

This sequence joins TRBV30 and TRBJ1-2, with 7 positions matching TRBD1. This CDR3 has 13 residues. With V trimmed by 4 bases and J by 8 bases, 10 bases remained unmatched. The germline gives CDR1 GTSNPN, CDR2 SVGIG (reference sequence). Here the CDR3 DNA reads TGTGCCTGGATCCCACAGGGGAGCGACGGCTACACCTTC. It specifies CAWIPQGSDGYTF.

The genes are TRBV5-1 and TRBJ2-7; 7 bases match TRBD2. The CDR3 has 17 amino acids. From germline, CDR1 is SGHRS and CDR2 YFSETQ. V lost 1 base to trimming and J lost 2 bases; unmatched junction nucleotides: 12. CDR3 protein: CASSLSASGTLTYEQYF. DNA for the CDR3: TGCGCCAGCAGCTTGTCGGCTAGCGGAACCCTAACCTACGAGCAGTACTTC.

This clone was seen a handful of times. V gene TRBV10-3 combines with J gene TRBJ2-7, with D uncertain. This CDR3 contains 14 residues. Trimming removed 8 bases at V and 1 base at J, with 15 bases between. Germline lookup yields CDR1 ENHRY and CDR2 SYGVKD. CDR3 sequence reads: CAIALSAVSYEQYF. The CDR3 bases are TGTGCCATCGCTCTATCCGCCGTATCCTACGAGCAGTACTTC.

The chain joins TRBV15 to TRBJ2-2; D not certain. CDR1 and CDR2 (germline): LNHNV, YYDKDF (reference sequence). With 3 bases removed from V and 2 bases from J, the gap between germline ends came to 10 bases. The length of the CDR3 is 15 residues. CDR3 sequence (DNA): TGTGCCACCAGCAGGAATACAGCCAACACCGGGGAGCTGTTTTTT. This sequence encodes CATSRNTANTGELFF.

This clone was detected only a few times. As DNA, the CDR3 is TGTGCCAGCAGTGTCCGGAGGGCCTACAATGAGCAGTTCTTC. It is translated as CASSVRRAYNEQFF. This sequence joins TRBV2 and TRBJ2-1; the D gene is possibly TRBD2 (6 bases). The length of the CDR3 is 14 residues. Germline lookup yields CDR1 SNHLY and CDR2 FYNNEI. V lost 4 bases and J lost 2, with 9 bases in between.

This chain connects TRBV5-1 to TRBJ2-1; 9 bases match TRBD2. The CDR3 loop spans 15 amino acids. Per the germline V gene, CDR1 is SGHRS and CDR2 is YFSETQ. Trimming removed 4 bases from V and 5 bases from J; junction bases left unmatched: 7. For the CDR3, the DNA is TGCGCCAGCAGCCCCCGGGCTAGCGGGGACAATGAGCAGTTCTTC. This gives the protein CASSPRASGDNEQFF.

This chain joins TRBV18 and TRBJ2-3; D is ambiguous. Trimming left V 3 bases short and J 1 base short, with 11 bases between. This CDR3 is 15 amino acids long. CDR1 and CDR2 from the germline V gene are KGHSH and LQKENI. DNA for the CDR3: TGTGCCAGCTCACCCCAGGCCCAGGGCACAGATACGCAGTATTTT. Translated, it gives CASSPQAQGTDTQYF.

The chain uses TRBV5-1 and TRBJ2-7; 7 bases map to TRBD2. With V trimmed by 0 bases and J by 6 bases, 15 bases remained unmatched. The germline CDR1 and CDR2 sequences are SGHRS and YFSETQ. The CDR3 is 17 residues long. The CDR3 here is CASSLGGGPTFHSEQYF. The CDR3 region has the DNA TGCGCCAGCAGCTTGGGCGGGGGACCAACCTTCCACTCCGAGCAGTACTTC.